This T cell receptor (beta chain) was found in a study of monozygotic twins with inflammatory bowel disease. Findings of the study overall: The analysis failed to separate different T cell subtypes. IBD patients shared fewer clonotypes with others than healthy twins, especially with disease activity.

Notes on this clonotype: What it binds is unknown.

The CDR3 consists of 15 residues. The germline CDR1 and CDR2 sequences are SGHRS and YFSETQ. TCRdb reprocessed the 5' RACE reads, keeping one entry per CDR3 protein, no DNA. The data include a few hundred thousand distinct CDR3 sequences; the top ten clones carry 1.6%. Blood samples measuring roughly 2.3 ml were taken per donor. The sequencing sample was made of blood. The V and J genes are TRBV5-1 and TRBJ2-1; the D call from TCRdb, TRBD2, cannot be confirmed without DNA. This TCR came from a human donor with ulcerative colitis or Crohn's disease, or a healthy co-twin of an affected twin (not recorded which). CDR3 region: CASSLVGEAYNEQFF. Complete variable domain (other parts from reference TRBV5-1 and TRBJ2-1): KAGVTQTPRYLIKTRGQQVTLSCSPISGHRSVSWYQQTPGQGLQFLFEYFSETQRNKGNFPGRFSGRQFSNSRSEMNVSTLELGDSALYLCASSLVGEAYNEQFFGPGTRLTVL.